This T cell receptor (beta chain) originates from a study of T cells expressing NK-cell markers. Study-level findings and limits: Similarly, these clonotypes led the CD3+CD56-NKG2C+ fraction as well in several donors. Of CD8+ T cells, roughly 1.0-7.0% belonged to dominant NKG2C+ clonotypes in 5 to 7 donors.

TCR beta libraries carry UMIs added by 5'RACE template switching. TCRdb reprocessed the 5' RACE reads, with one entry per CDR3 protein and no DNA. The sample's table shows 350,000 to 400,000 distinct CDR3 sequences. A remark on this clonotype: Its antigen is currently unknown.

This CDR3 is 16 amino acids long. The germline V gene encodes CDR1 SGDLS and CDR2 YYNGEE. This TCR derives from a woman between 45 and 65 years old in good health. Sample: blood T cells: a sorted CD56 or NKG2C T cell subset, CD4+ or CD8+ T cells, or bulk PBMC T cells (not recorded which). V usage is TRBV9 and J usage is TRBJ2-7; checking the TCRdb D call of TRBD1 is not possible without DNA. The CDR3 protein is CASSGSRGRTVREQYF. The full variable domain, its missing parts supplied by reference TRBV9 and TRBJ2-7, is DSGVTQTPKHLITATGQRVTLRCSPRSGDLSVYWYQQSLDQGLQFLIQYYNGEERAKGNILERFSAQQFPDLHSELNLSSLELGDSALYFCASSGSRGRTVREQYFGPGTRLTVT.